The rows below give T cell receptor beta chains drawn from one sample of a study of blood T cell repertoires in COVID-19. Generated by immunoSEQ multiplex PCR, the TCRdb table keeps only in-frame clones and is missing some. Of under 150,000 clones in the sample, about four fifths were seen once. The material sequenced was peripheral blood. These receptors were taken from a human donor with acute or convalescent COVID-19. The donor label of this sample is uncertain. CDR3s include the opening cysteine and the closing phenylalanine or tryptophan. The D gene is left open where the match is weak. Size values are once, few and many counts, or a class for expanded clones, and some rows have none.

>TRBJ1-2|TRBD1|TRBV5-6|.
TGTGCCAGCAGCTTCGGGACAGATCCCAACTATGGCTACACCTTC
CASSFGTDPNYGYTF
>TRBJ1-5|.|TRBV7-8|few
TGTGCCAGCAGCTTAGGAGTGTTCAATCAGCCCCAGCATTTT
CASSLGVFNQPQHF
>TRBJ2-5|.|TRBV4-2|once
TGTGCCAGCTCTAAGGGGCTCGAGGAGACCCAGTACTTC
CASSKGLEETQYF
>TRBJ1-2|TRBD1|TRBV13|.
TGTGCCAGCAGCTATTACAGGGGGCTTAGCTATGGCTACACCTTC
CASSYYRGLSYGYTF
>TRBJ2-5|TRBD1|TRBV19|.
TGTGCCAGTAGTCCCGGGACAGGGGGTTTTGAGACCCAGTACTTC
CASSPGTGGFETQYF
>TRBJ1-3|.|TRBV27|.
TGTGCCAGCAGTTTATCGTCAGGCCCGGGAAACACCATATATTTT
CASSLSSGPGNTIYF
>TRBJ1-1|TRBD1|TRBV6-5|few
TGTGCCAGCAGCGGTGGACAGGTCCTGGGGACTGAAGCTTTCTTT
CASSGGQVLGTEAFF
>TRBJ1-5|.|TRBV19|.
TGTGCCAGTAGTCCTAGGACACCAAATCAGCCCCAGCATTTT
CASSPRTPNQPQHF
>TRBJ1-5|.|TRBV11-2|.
TGTGCCAGCAGCTTAAAGGCAGGGAGCAATCAGCCCCAGCATTTT
CASSLKAGSNQPQHF
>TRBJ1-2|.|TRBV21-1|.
TGTGCCAGCAGCAAAAGGCTACCCTGGACAGGCTATGGCTACACCTTC
CASSKRLPWTGYGYTF
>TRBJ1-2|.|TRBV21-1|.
TGTGCCAGCAGCCCTAAAGTTACACAGGGTAGCTATGGCTACACCTTC
CASSPKVTQGSYGYTF
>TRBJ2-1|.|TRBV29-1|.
TGCAGCGTGTCAGCGGTGAGCTCCTACAATGAGCAGTTCTTC
CSVSAVSSYNEQFF
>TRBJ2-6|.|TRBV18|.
TGTGCCAGCTCACCTCCCTCGAACAGGCCTGGGGCCAACGTCCTGACTTTC
CASSPPSNRPGANVLTF
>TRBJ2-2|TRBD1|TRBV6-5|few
TGTGCCAGCAGTTACCTGACAGGGCGAGGGGAGCTGTTTTTT
CASSYLTGRGELFF
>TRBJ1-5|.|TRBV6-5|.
TGTGCCAGCAGAAGCAACAGCAATCAGCCCCAGCATTTT
CASRSNSNQPQHF
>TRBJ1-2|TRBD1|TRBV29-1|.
TGCAGCGTTGAAGATAATCCAGGGGGCTATGGCTACACCTTC
CSVEDNPGGYGYTF
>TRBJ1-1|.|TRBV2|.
TGTGCCAGCAGTGAAGGGGCAGGGGACAAGAACACTGAAGCTTTCTTT
CASSEGAGDKNTEAFF
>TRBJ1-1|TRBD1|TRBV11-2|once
TGTGCCAGCAGCTCCCAGGGGGGCCTCACTGAAGCTTTCTTT
CASSSQGGLTEAFF
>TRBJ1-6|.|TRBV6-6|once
TGTGCCAGCACCGACAGGAGCTCCTATAATTCACCCCTCCACTTT
CASTDRSSYNSPLHF
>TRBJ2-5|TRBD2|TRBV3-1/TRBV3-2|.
TGTGCCAGCAGCCAAATTAGCGGGGGGTCCAAAGAGACCCAGTACTTC
CASSQISGGSKETQYF
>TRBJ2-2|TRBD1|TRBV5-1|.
TGCGCCAGCAGCGCGGCAGTCCCAGGGGGCGGGGAGCTGTTTTTT
CASSAAVPGGGELFF
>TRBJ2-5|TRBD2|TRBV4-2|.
TGTGCCAGCAGCCAAGATCAGGTAGCGGGGGGAGAGACCCAGTACTTC
CASSQDQVAGGETQYF
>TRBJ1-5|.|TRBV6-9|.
TGTGCCAGCAGTTACCAGACAGCTACTAATCAGCCCCAGCATTTT
CASSYQTATNQPQHF
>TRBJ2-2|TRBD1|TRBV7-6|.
TGTGCCAGCAGCTTAGGACAGGGCCACACCGGGGAGCTGTTTTTT
CASSLGQGHTGELFF
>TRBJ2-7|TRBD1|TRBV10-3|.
TGTGCCATCAGTGAGCAACAGGGGGCCTACGAGCAGTACTTC
CAISEQQGAYEQYF
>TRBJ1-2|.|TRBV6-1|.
TGTGCCAGCAGTGAGGCAAGCCCATACGCAGGCTCGCACTATGGCTACACCTTC
CASSEASPYAGSHYGYTF
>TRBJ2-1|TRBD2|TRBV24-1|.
TGTGCCACCAGTGACCCTGGGACTAGCGCCGGCAATGAGCAGTTCTTC
CATSDPGTSAGNEQFF
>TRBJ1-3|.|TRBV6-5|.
TGTGCCAGCACCCTACAGGGCTCTGGAAACACCATATATTTT
CASTLQGSGNTIYF
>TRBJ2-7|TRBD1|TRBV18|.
TGTGCCAGCTCACCCGAATTGGACAGGTCATACGAGCAGTACTTC
CASSPELDRSYEQYF
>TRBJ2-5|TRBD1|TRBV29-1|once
TGCAGCGTTGGCCTTCCGGGGGACAGGGGGCTAAGGGGACAAGAGACCCAGTACTTC
CSVGLPGDRGLRGQETQYF
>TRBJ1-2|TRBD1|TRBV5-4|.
TGTGCCAGCAGCTCCATGACAGGGCCCCTTATAGGCTACACCTTC
CASSSMTGPLIGYTF
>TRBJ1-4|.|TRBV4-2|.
TGTGCCAGCAGCCAAGTTGACAGAAATAATGAAAAACTGTTTTTT
CASSQVDRNNEKLFF
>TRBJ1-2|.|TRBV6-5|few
TGTGCCAGCATTTCCGCGGGCTATGGCTACACCTTC
CASISAGYGYTF
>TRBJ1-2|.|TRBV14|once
TGTGCCAGCAGCCACTCGGAGTATGGCTACACCTTC
CASSHSEYGYTF
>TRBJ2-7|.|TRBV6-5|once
TGTGCCAGCATCCCATCCTCCGGGACACCATACGAGCAGTACTTC
CASIPSSGTPYEQYF
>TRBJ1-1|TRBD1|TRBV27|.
TGTGCCAGCAGCATTCCCGGGACAGGGATCACTGAAGCTTTCTTT
CASSIPGTGITEAFF
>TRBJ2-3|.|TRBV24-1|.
TGTGCCACCAGTGAGTCATCCTCCACCCTCCGGACAGATACGCAGTATTTT
CATSESSSTLRTDTQYF
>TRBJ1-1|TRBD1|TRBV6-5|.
TGTGCCAGCAGTTTTGACAGGGGCCCCACTGAAGCTTTCTTT
CASSFDRGPTEAFF
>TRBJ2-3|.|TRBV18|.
TGTGCCAGCTCACCTTCGACTAGAACAGATACGCAGTATTTT
CASSPSTRTDTQYF
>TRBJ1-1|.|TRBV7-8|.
TGTGCCAGCAGCTTAGGAGCGCGCGTCCACACTGAAGCTTTCTTT
CASSLGARVHTEAFF
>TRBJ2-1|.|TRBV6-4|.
TGTGCCAGCAGTGACTCGAGGCAAACCAATGAGCAGTTCTTC
CASSDSRQTNEQFF